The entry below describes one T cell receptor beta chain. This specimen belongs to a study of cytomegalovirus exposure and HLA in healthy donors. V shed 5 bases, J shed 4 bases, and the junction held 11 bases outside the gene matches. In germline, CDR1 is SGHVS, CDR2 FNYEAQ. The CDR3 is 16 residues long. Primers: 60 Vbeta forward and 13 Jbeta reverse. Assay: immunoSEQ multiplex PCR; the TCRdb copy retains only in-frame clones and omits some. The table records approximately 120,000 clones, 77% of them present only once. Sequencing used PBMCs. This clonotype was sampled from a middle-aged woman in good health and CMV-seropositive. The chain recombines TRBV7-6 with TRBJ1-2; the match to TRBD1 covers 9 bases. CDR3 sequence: CASSPGTGSGFYGYTF. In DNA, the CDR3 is TGTGCCAGCAGCCCCGGGACAGGGTCTGGTTTCTATGGCTACACCTTC.